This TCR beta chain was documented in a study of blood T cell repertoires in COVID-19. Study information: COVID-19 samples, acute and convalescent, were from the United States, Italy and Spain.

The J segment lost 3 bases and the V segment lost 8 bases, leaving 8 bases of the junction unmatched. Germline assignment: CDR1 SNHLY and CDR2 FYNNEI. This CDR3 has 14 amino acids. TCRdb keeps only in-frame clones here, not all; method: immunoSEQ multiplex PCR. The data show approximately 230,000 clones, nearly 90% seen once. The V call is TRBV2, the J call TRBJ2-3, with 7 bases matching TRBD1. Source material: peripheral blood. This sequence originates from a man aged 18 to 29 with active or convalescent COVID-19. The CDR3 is CASGFRGLTDTQYF. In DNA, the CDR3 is TGTGCCAGCGGATTTAGGGGGCTTACAGATACGCAGTATTTT. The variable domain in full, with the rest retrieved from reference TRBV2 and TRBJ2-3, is EPEVTQTPSHQVTQMGQEVILRCVPISNHLYFYWYRQILGQKVEFLVSFYNNEISEKSEIFDDQFSVERPDGSNFTLKIRSTKLEDSAMYFCASGFRGLTDTQYFGPGTRLTVL.